This T cell receptor beta chain was retrieved from a study of metastatic and nonmetastatic thyroid tumors. Study details: Malignant thyroid and benign thyroid patients provided blood and tumor or nodule tissue whose repertoires were compared.

Patients had received no treatment of any kind before thyroid surgery. Per the original data handling: Differences in CDR3 between clinicopathological groups were drawn on to build a classifier intended to discriminate distant-metastatic papillary thyroid cancer patients. TCRdb re-called the PCR reads through MiXCR. TCRdb's processing, not the authors' own work, is the source of the V and J calls. The profile shows about 5,400 clones, approximately 30% of them singletons. Germline V gene sequence: CDR1 SGHTA, CDR2 FQGNSA. V was clipped by 0 bases and J by 0 bases, with 11 bases between them. This CDR3 has 16 amino acids.

Sequencing was carried out using adjacent normal tissue. V gene TRBV7-2 combines with J gene TRBJ1-1; a weak D match, TRBD1 (5 bases). This TCR derives from a female donor with papillary thyroid cancer or a benign thyroid nodule (not recorded which). Some clones in this sample may be carry-over from other donors' samples. CDR3 bases: TGTGCCAGCAGCTTAGCGTCCGGGGCCATGAACACTGAAGCTTTCTTT. It is translated as CASSLASGAMNTEAFF.